This TCR beta chain was captured in a study of regulatory T cells in long-lasting Graves disease. Broader study findings: There was favoring of TRBV28, TRBJ1-2 and TRBJ2-5 in persistent disease. Analyses excluded thyroid tissue, covering peripheral blood alone.

The V gene lost 5 bases and the J gene lost 0 bases, with 14 bases spanning the gap. The CDR3 runs 15 residues. Germline assignment: CDR1 SEHNR and CDR2 FQNEAQ (reference sequence). Described time point: newly diagnosed GD, antithyroid drugs for less than 3 months. The TCR library was made from RNA that had been extracted from PBMCs in TRIzol. Notes on this clonotype: The antigen is unknown.

TCR beta libraries were built with iRepertoire HTBI primers and Arm-PCR of CDR3 regions. TCRdb ran MiXCR on the multiplex PCR reads and lists one entry per CDR3 protein. In the table there are 400,000 to 650,000 distinct CDR3 sequences, 16% of which are singletons. These sequences were also reported in another study, on T cells in Graves' hyperthyroidism and ophthalmopathy. That paper notes: Used for diagnoses were clinical symptoms, serum thyroxine and TRAb, thyroid ultrasound and orbital computed tomography.

This specimen consisted of peripheral blood mononuclear cells (PBMCs), obtained at new diagnosis, from a patient treated with antithyroid drugs. The receptor was isolated from a woman aged 40-60 years with Graves disease. This sequence joins TRBV7-9 and TRBJ2-7; a weak D match, TRBD1 (5 bases). The CDR3 reads CASSQLGVSSYEQYF. The CDR3 DNA follows: TGTGCCAGCAGCCAATTAGGGGTCAGCTCCTACGAGCAGTACTTC.